These T cell receptor beta chains were read from a single sample in a study of T-cell reconstitution after alpha-beta-depleted transplantation in children. TCRdb independently ran MiXCR on the PCR reads; one entry per CDR3 protein. This table holds approximately 240,000 distinct CDR3 sequences, approximately 9.5% found once. Sequencing used PBMCs from the stem cell graft donor, obtained from the stem cell graft. Receptor source: a human donor who donated a stem cell graft to a child with acute lymphoblastic leukemia. CDR3s include the opening cysteine and the closing phenylalanine or tryptophan. Each record gives: clone size, D gene, J gene, V gene, CDR3 protein, CDR3 DNA. The D gene is left open where the match is weak. Only part of the rows carry a size: once, few, many, or a class if the clone is expanded.

. | TRBD1 | TRBJ2-2 | TRBV6-2/TRBV6-3 | CASWWGTANTGELFF | TGTGCCAGCTGGTGGGGGACAGCGAACACCGGGGAGCTGTTTTTT
few | TRBD1 | TRBJ2-5 | TRBV6-5 | CASSYSSTGDGETQYF | TGTGCCAGCAGTTACAGTAGCACAGGGGATGGGGAGACCCAGTACTTC
. | . | TRBJ2-3 | TRBV10-3 | CAISSGTTTDTQYF | TGTGCCATCAGCTCCGGGACAACCACAGATACGCAGTATTTT
few | . | TRBJ1-1 | TRBV3-1 | CASRPRGEAEAFF | TGTGCCAGCAGACCTCGCGGAGAGGCTGAAGCTTTCTTT
few | TRBD2 | TRBJ2-3 | TRBV27 | CASRGTRSTDTQYF | TGTGCCAGCAGGGGGACTAGAAGCACAGATACGCAGTATTTT
. | TRBD1 | TRBJ1-1 | TRBV20-1 | CSGYSGTGETEAFF | TGCAGTGGTTATTCCGGGACAGGGGAAACTGAAGCTTTCTTT
few | . | TRBJ1-1 | TRBV4-3 | CASSQDLVREAFF | TGCGCCAGCAGCCAAGATCTTGTCAGGGAAGCTTTCTTT
few | . | TRBJ1-2 | TRBV6-1 | CASSSVSGANYGYTF | TGTGCCAGCTCCTCGGTGTCGGGTGCTAACTATGGCTACACCTTC
. | . | TRBJ2-1 | TRBV29-1 | CSVRTAYNEQFF | TGCAGCGTTAGGACTGCCTACAATGAGCAGTTCTTC
many | . | TRBJ2-6 | TRBV5-1 | CASSLGQTISGANVLTF | TGCGCCAGCAGCTTGGGTCAGACGATCTCTGGGGCCAACGTCCTGACTTTC
few | . | TRBJ1-4 | TRBV20-1 | CSASWAGSEKLFF | TGCAGTGCTAGTTGGGCAGGGAGTGAAAAACTGTTTTTT
few | TRBD1 | TRBJ2-2 | TRBV5-6 | CASKIGLGQSTGELFF | TGTGCCAGCAAAATCGGGTTGGGACAGAGCACCGGGGAGCTGTTTTTT
few | TRBD1 | TRBJ1-5 | TRBV3-1 | CASSQGDPGQPNQPQHF | TGTGCCAGCAGCCAAGGGGACCCGGGACAGCCTAATCAGCCCCAGCATTTT
. | TRBD2 | TRBJ2-5 | TRBV7-6 | CASSIGLAGVETQYF | TGTGCCAGCAGCATCGGACTAGCGGGGGTGGAGACCCAGTACTTC
many | . | TRBJ1-2 | TRBV7-2 | CASSQGPGGYTF | TGTGCCAGCAGCCAGGGTCCGGGTGGCTACACCTTC
many | TRBD1 | TRBJ1-1 | TRBV7-8 | CASKGLTGGRNTEAFF | TGTGCCAGCAAGGGACTGACAGGGGGCAGGAACACTGAAGCTTTCTTT
few | . | TRBJ1-1 | TRBV12-3/TRBV12-4 | CASSFRASTEAFF | TGTGCCAGCAGTTTCAGGGCTTCCACTGAAGCTTTCTTT
few | TRBD2 | TRBJ2-7 | TRBV7-2 | CASSLRGGLDEQYF | TGTGCCAGCAGCTTGCGGGGGGGGCTCGACGAGCAGTACTTC
few | TRBD1 | TRBJ2-5 | TRBV5-1 | CASSPTGQETQYF | TGCGCCAGCAGCCCGACAGGGCAAGAGACCCAGTACTTC
few | TRBD1 | TRBJ2-7 | TRBV5-1 | CASSSPGQGIYEQYF | TGCGCCAGCAGCTCCCCGGGACAGGGTATCTACGAGCAGTACTTC
. | TRBD1 | TRBJ2-1 | TRBV12-3/TRBV12-4 | CASSSWTGGNSPDNEQFF | TGTGCCAGCAGTTCTTGGACAGGGGGAAATTCCCCGGACAATGAGCAGTTCTTC
many | TRBD1 | TRBJ1-1 | TRBV13 | CASSLITGDTEAFF | TGTGCCAGCAGCTTAATTACAGGGGACACTGAAGCTTTCTTT
few | TRBD2 | TRBJ2-3 | TRBV11-1 | CASSLGTSLRGDTQYF | TGTGCCAGCAGCTTAGGGACTAGCCTCCGGGGGGATACGCAGTATTTT
. | TRBD2 | TRBJ2-5 | TRBV20-1 | CSASKAGEETQYF | TGCAGTGCTAGTAAGGCGGGGGAAGAGACCCAGTACTTC
few | . | TRBJ2-1 | TRBV5-1 | CASSLAYYNEQFF | TGCGCCAGCAGCTTGGCATACTACAATGAGCAGTTCTTC
few | . | TRBJ1-2 | TRBV3-1 | CASSLGSSRSGYTF | TGTGCCAGCAGCCTGGGGAGTAGTCGTAGTGGCTACACCTTC
many | . | TRBJ1-4 | TRBV7-2 | CASSLSQANEKLFF | TGTGCCAGCAGCTTATCACAGGCTAATGAAAAACTGTTTTTT
many | . | TRBJ2-7 | TRBV5-6 | CASSFRGGRGYEQYF | TGTGCCAGCAGCTTTAGGGGAGGCAGGGGCTACGAGCAGTACTTC
few | TRBD1 | TRBJ1-6 | TRBV7-2 | CASSLQGEGSPLHF | TGTGCCAGCAGCCTACAGGGGGAAGGTTCACCCCTCCACTTT
few | TRBD1 | TRBJ1-2 | TRBV7-9 | CASSSTGQLNYGYTF | TGTGCCAGCAGCTCAACGGGACAGTTAAACTATGGCTACACCTTC
. | . | TRBJ2-7 | TRBV15 | CATSRVRGESEQYF | TGTGCCACCAGCAGAGTGCGTGGGGAGAGCGAGCAGTACTTC
. | TRBD2 | TRBJ2-3 | TRBV5-1 | CASSPSASGGPLDTQYF | TGCGCCAGCAGTCCTTCAGCCAGCGGGGGGCCCCTGGATACGCAGTATTTT
many | TRBD1 | TRBJ1-3 | TRBV20-1 | CSARDDRGQNGNTIYF | TGCAGTGCTAGAGATGACAGGGGGCAAAATGGAAACACCATATATTTT
. | . | TRBJ2-1 | TRBV29-1 | CSAMGVSYNEQFF | TGCAGCGCCATGGGGGTTTCCTACAATGAGCAGTTCTTC
many | . | TRBJ2-5 | TRBV27 | CASSARSGETQYF | TGTGCCAGCAGCGCAAGAAGCGGGGAGACCCAGTACTTC
few | . | TRBJ1-5 | TRBV20-1 | CSAQQGLGQPQHF | TGCAGTGCCCAACAGGGCTTGGGTCAGCCCCAGCATTTT
many | . | TRBJ2-7 | TRBV29-1 | CSVEMGHILF | TGCAGCGTTGAAATGGGACACATCCTCTTC
many | TRBD2 | TRBJ2-7 | TRBV5-1 | CASSSAGVEQYF | TGCGCCAGCAGCTCAGCGGGGGTCGAGCAGTACTTC
. | . | TRBJ1-1 | TRBV29-1 | CSFTRAAEAFF | TGCAGCTTTACCCGGGCCGCTGAAGCTTTCTTT
. | . | TRBJ1-2 | TRBV5-1 | CASSPRQARTNYGYTF | TGCGCCAGCAGCCCGAGACAGGCGAGGACTAACTATGGCTACACCTTC
. | TRBD2 | TRBJ2-5 | TRBV11-2 | CASSKEGTSVETQYF | TGTGCCAGCAGTAAAGAAGGGACTAGCGTTGAGACCCAGTACTTC
. | TRBD1 | TRBJ1-1 | TRBV29-1 | CSVYTGGVDEAFF | TGCAGCGTTTATACAGGGGGCGTTGATGAAGCTTTCTTT
many | . | TRBJ1-4 | TRBV7-2 | CASSLALGGRQEKLFF | TGTGCCAGCAGCTTAGCCCTCGGGGGGAGGCAAGAAAAACTGTTTTTT
many | . | TRBJ2-7 | TRBV5-1 | CASSFAPDYEQYF | TGCGCCAGCAGCTTCGCTCCAGATTACGAGCAGTACTTC
many | TRBD2 | TRBJ2-1 | TRBV29-1 | CSVVTSGVYNEQFF | TGCAGCGTTGTTACTAGCGGGGTCTACAATGAGCAGTTCTTC
. | TRBD1 | TRBJ2-7 | TRBV12-3/TRBV12-4 | CASSWTGALYEQYF | TGTGCCAGCAGTTGGACAGGGGCACTCTACGAGCAGTACTTC
few | . | TRBJ2-5 | TRBV12-3/TRBV12-4 | CASSLGRRVGETQYF | TGTGCCAGCAGTTTAGGGAGGCGGGTTGGGGAGACCCAGTACTTC
few | . | TRBJ1-5 | TRBV19 | CASSKDLRGQPQHF | TGTGCCAGTAGTAAAGACCTTCGGGGGCAGCCCCAGCATTTT
. | TRBD2 | TRBJ2-1 | TRBV6-1 | CASSPLAGGLLDEQFF | TGTGCCAGCAGTCCCCTAGCGGGGGGGCTGCTCGATGAGCAGTTCTTC
few | . | TRBJ1-1 | TRBV6-5 | CASSYRGQIEAFF | TGTGCCAGCAGTTACCGGGGGCAAATTGAAGCTTTCTTT
many | TRBD1 | TRBJ2-1 | TRBV29-1 | CTGTVSYNEQFF | TGCACCGGGACAGTTTCTTACAATGAGCAGTTCTTC
many | . | TRBJ1-2 | TRBV29-1 | CSVAGLDQVGGYTF | TGCAGCGTGGCGGGACTTGATCAAGTCGGGGGCTACACCTTC
. | . | TRBJ2-6 | TRBV9 | CASSVRTGSGANVLTF | TGTGCCAGCAGCGTGCGAACAGGGTCCGGGGCCAACGTCCTGACTTTC